What follows is one TCR beta chain and its context. J lost 6 bases, V lost 4 bases, and 19 bases had no gene match. Per germline, CDR1 SGHRS and CDR2 YFSETQ. This CDR3 comprises 18 residues. The data belong to a study of control samples from healthy donors and cancer patients. Method: immunoSEQ multiplex PCR; TCRdb's copy keeps in-frame clones and lacks some. The sample records approximately 140,000 clones, 75% to 90% being singletons. The clonotype originates from a woman aged 25 to 39 in good health. The chain joins TRBV5-1 to TRBJ2-7, with 10 bases aligning to TRBD2. The sequenced sample consisted of blood. The CDR3 nucleotides are TGCGCCAGCAGCGAGAGGAGCGGGAGGGCCTTGATACCTAGCGAGCAGTACTTC. Translation gives CASSERSGRALIPSEQYF.